These 7 T cell receptor beta chains originate from one sample sequenced in a study of blood T cell repertoires in COVID-19. Libraries were prepared by immunoSEQ multiplex PCR; TCRdb keeps only in-frame clonotypes and omits some of them. The sample includes approximately 360,000 clones, around 87% of them seen just once. Sequenced input: peripheral blood. These receptors were taken from a man between 18 and 35 years old with active or convalescent COVID-19.

This clone was counted a few times. In DNA form, the CDR3 reads TGTGCCAGCACCCAAACTCCCGAGGGCCACGAGGGCTACACCTTC. This gives the protein CASTQTPEGHEGYTF. The V and J genes are TRBV27 and TRBJ1-2; D gene ambiguous. V was trimmed by 7 bases and J by 8 bases, leaving 23 bases between them. Germline CDR1 and CDR2: MNHEY and SMNVEV (reference sequence). This CDR3 contains 15 residues.

The J gene is TRBJ2-5, the V gene TRBV6-1, with D possibly matching TRBD2 (5 bases). Germline V gene sequence: CDR1 MNHNS, CDR2 SASEGT. The V and J ends lost 2 bases and 2 bases respectively, with 12 bases between them. The CDR3 has 15 residues. The CDR3 loop reads CASSEMYSVQETQYF. The CDR3, as DNA: TGTGCCAGCAGTGAAATGTATAGCGTTCAAGAGACCCAGTACTTC.

J is TRBJ1-2 and V is TRBV12-3 or TRBV12-4; 7 bases are shared with TRBD1. After removal of 6 bases from V and 5 bases from J, the junction contained 3 bases not matched to a gene. CDR3 length: 12 amino acids. CDR3 region: CASRDRRYGYTF. CDR3 DNA sequence: TGTGCCAGCAGGGACAGGCGTTATGGCTACACCTTC.

V is TRBV6-1 and J is TRBJ2-2; no clear D gene. Germline assignment: CDR1 MNHNS and CDR2 SASEGT. This CDR3 contains 15 residues. Trimming cost V 2 bases and J 1 base, with 8 bases left between them. CDR3 DNA: TGTGCCAGCAGTGAACAGTCTCTGAACACCGGGGAGCTGTTTTTT. It is translated as CASSEQSLNTGELFF.

The V gene is TRBV9, the J gene TRBJ2-7; D ambiguous. Per germline, CDR1 SGDLS and CDR2 YYNGEE. This CDR3 has 12 residues. V lost 3 bases and J 5 bases, leaving 9 bases between the germline ends. Here the CDR3 DNA reads TGTGCCAGCAGCGGATTAGCAGACGAGCAGTACTTC. Protein sequence: CASSGLADEQYF.

This chain uses TRBV9 with TRBJ2-6; 7 nucleotides agree with TRBD1. The trim removed 0 bases at V and 2 bases at J, leaving 5 bases unmatched. Germline CDR1 SGDLS, CDR2 YYNGEE. The length of the CDR3 is 17 residues. DNA of the CDR3: TGTGCCAGCAGCGTAGGAGGGGGCAAGGCTGGGGCCAACGTCCTGACTTTC. As protein: CASSVGGGKAGANVLTF.

The rearrangement links TRBV28 to TRBJ1-5; 7 bases agree with TRBD1. J gave up 4 bases and V 7 bases, and 7 bases lay outside the gene matches. Germline CDR1 and CDR2: MDHEN and SYDVKM. CDR3 length: 14 residues. CDR3 DNA sequence: TGTGCCAGCAAAGACAGGGTGTATAATCAGCCCCAGCATTTT. Its protein product is CASKDRVYNQPQHF.